This T cell receptor beta chain was sequenced during a study of T cells in Graves' hyperthyroidism and ophthalmopathy. On the study more broadly: Peripheral blood was obtained at initial diagnosis, preceding any treatment.

The CDR3 totals 16 residues. CDR1 and CDR2 from the germline V gene are KGHSH and LQKENI. V was pared by 3 bases and J by 7 bases, with 18 bases between. RNA transcripts gave rise to amplified TCR beta CDR3 regions. First-round RT-PCR targeting the TCR CDR3 was performed with the HTBI primer set. TCRdb reprocessed the multiplex PCR reads with MiXCR, giving one entry per CDR3 protein. The sample includes 300,000 to 400,000 distinct CDR3 sequences, approximately 17% of them seen just once. This TCR derives from a man between 18 and 29 years old with Graves' ophthalmopathy. The sequenced sample consisted of blood. V gene TRBV18 combines with J gene TRBJ1-4; maybe TRBD1 (6 bases). The DNA for the CDR3 is TGTGCCAGCTCACCGGACCTTCAGGGGAGGAGTGAAAAACTGTTTTTT. Translation: CASSPDLQGRSEKLFF.